This T cell receptor beta chain was captured by sequencing in a study of tumor and adjacent non-tumor tissue in lung cancer. Whole-study context: Stage I to III disease affected 9 to 10 men and a handful of women aged roughly 31 to 80.

The library came from three nested PCR rounds adapted from ARM-PCR protocols. Using its own MiXCR run on the multiplex PCR reads, TCRdb lists one record per CDR3 protein. The repertoire holds 110,000 or so distinct CDR3 sequences, around 75% seen once, with 30% to 45% in the top ten. There are a few counts of this clonotype. Looked up from germline, CDR1 is SEHNR and CDR2 is FQNEAQ (reference sequence). V trimming: 5 bases; J trimming: 10 bases; junction bases outside the gene matches: 8. This CDR3 is 14 amino acids long. No cell sorting was done before RNA was extracted from the tissue. This TCR was sampled from a woman aged 55-75 years with non-small cell lung cancer. The chain uses TRBV7-9 and TRBJ1-6, with 7 bases lining up with TRBD1. Sequenced sample: lung tumor tissue. DNA for the CDR3: TGTGCCAGCAGCCGCGGGGCAGGGGGGTCACCCCTCCACTTT. As protein: CASSRGAGGSPLHF.